This TCR beta chain appears in the sequencing data of a study of T cells in Graves' hyperthyroidism and ophthalmopathy. On the study more broadly: Pretreatment peripheral blood was obtained at initial diagnosis. Study findings and constraints: Before onset, ophthalmopathy was predicted by the model a median around 6.5 months earlier.

Trimming took 5 bases from V and 2 from J; bases not matched to a gene: 8. The CDR3 extends over 14 amino acids. The germline V gene encodes CDR1 GTSNPN and CDR2 SVGIG (reference sequence). What was amplified from RNA transcripts were TCR beta CDR3 regions. First-round RT-PCR with HTBI primers amplified the TCR CDR3 region. TCRdb recomputed calls from the multiplex PCR reads with MiXCR, one row per CDR3 protein. The repertoire includes roughly 500,000 distinct CDR3 sequences, approximately 25% of them detected once, and approximately 11% sits in the top ten. With regard to this clonotype: Its target is unknown.

The TCR sequence derives from a woman under 40 with Graves' ophthalmopathy. The source material was blood. V usage is TRBV30 and J usage is TRBJ2-7; 8 nucleotides match TRBD1. This chain's CDR3 is CAWATGQVTYEQYF. The CDR3 coding sequence is TGTGCCTGGGCGACGGGACAGGTAACCTACGAGCAGTACTTC.